This T cell receptor (beta chain) is from a study of OX40 agonist ivuxolimab in advanced cancers. A history of autoimmune disease or systemic immunosuppression excluded patients. Germline V gene sequence: CDR1 SGHRS, CDR2 YFSETQ. V was pared by 9 bases and J by 0 bases, with 16 bases between. CDR3 size: 14 residues. Concerning this clone: The sample has other DNA sequences that encode this CDR3 too.

Sequenced by immunoSEQ multiplex PCR; TCRdb stores in-frame clones only, minus some. The sample lists about 85,000 clones, just over 85% occurring once. The TCR sequence derives from an adult with an advanced solid tumor such as melanoma, head and neck, liver or kidney cancer. The chain recombines TRBV5-1 with TRBJ2-7; possibly TRBD1 for D (5 bases). This specimen was CD4+ or CD8+ T cells sorted from blood, taken in a trial of the OX40 agonist ivuxolimab. CDR3 sequence (DNA): TGCGCCACCAAACCAGAAGGGGACTCCTACGAGCAGTACTTC. It codes for CATKPEGDSYEQYF.